This T cell receptor beta chain appears in the sequencing data of a study of T cell responses to AZD1222 COVID-19 vaccine. This table comes from immunoSEQ multiplex PCR, and its TCRdb copy is limited to in-frame clones, with some not included. The table shows about 110,000 clones, with around nine tenths occurring only once. Germline V gives CDR1 SEHNR, CDR2 FQNEAQ (reference sequence). The CDR3 spans 13 residues. Deletions cut 3 bases from V and 2 bases from J, with 8 bases between. Sequenced here: peripheral blood, sampled 28 days after the second AZD1222 dose. V gene TRBV7-9 combines with J gene TRBJ2-7; unclear D gene. This receptor was identified in an adult who received the AZD1222 COVID-19 vaccine. The CDR3 nucleotides read TGTGCCAGCAGCTTCGGGTCTACCTACGAGCAGTACTTC. Residues: CASSFGSTYEQYF.